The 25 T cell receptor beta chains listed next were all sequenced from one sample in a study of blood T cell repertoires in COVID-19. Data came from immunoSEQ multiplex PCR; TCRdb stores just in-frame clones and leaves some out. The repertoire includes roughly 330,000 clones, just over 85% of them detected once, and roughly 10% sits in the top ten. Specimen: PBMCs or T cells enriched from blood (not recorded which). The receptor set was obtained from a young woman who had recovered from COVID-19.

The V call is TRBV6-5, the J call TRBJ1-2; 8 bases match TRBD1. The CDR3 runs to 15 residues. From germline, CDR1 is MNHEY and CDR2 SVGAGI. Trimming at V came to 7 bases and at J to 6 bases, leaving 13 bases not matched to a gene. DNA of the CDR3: TGTGCCAGCACCCCAACCGACCCCAGGGGGCATGGCTACACCTTC. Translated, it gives CASTPTDPRGHGYTF.

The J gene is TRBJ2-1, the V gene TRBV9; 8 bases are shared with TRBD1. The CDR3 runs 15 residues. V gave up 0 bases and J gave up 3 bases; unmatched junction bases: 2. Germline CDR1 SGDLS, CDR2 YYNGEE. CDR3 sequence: CASSVDGTGYNEQFF. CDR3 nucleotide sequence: TGTGCCAGCAGCGTAGATGGGACAGGCTACAATGAGCAGTTCTTC. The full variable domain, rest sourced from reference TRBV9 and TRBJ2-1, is DSGVTQTPKHLITATGQRVTLRCSPRSGDLSVYWYQQSLDQGLQFLIQYYNGEERAKGNILERFSAQQFPDLHSELNLSSLELGDSALYFCASSVDGTGYNEQFFGPGTRLTVL.

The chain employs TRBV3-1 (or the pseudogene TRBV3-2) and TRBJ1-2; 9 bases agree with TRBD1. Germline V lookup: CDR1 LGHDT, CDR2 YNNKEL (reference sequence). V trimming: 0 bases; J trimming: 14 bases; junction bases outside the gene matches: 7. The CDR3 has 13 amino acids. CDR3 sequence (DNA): TGTGCCAGCAGCCAAGAGGAACAGGGGGCGAGGACCTTC. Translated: CASSQEEQGARTF.

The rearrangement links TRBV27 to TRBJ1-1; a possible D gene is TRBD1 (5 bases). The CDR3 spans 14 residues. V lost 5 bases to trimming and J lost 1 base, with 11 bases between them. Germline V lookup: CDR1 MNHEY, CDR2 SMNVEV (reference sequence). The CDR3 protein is CASSQGGPNTEAFF. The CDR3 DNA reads TGTGCCAGCAGTCAGGGAGGCCCGAACACTGAAGCTTTCTTT.

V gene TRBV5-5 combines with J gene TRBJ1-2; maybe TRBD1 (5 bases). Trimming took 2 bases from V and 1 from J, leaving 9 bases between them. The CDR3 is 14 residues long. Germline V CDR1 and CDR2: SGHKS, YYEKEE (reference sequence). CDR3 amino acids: CASSFSGVNYGYTF. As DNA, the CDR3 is TGTGCCAGCAGCTTCTCGGGGGTTAACTATGGCTACACCTTC. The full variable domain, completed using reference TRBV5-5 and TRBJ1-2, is DAGVTQSPTHLIKTRGQQVTLRCSPISGHKSVSWYQQVLGQGPQFIFQYYEKEERGRGNFPDRFSARQFPNYSSELNVNALLLGDSALYLCASSFSGVNYGYTFGSGTRLTVV.

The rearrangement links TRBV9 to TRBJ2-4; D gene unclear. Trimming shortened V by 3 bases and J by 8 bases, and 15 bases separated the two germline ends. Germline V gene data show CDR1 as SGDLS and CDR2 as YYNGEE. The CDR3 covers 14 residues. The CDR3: CASSEAPLADIQYF. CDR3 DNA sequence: TGTGCCAGCAGCGAGGCCCCCCTGGCGGACATTCAGTACTTC.

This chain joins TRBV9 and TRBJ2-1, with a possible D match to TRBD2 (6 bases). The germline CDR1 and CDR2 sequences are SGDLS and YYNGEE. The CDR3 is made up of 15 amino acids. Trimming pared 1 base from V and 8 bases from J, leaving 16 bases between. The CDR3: CASSVSPRREHEQFF. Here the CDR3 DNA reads TGTGCCAGCAGCGTATCCCCCCGGCGGGAACATGAGCAGTTCTTC.

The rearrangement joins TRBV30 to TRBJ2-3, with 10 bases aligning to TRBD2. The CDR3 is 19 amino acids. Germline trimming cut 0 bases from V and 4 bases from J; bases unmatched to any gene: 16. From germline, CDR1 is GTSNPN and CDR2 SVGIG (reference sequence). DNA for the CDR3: TGTGCCTGGAGTGTAGGAGCGGGAGGGCCCCGAGTGTTCGCAGATACGCAGTATTTT. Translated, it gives CAWSVGAGGPRVFADTQYF. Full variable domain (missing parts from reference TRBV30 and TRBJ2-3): SQTIHQWPATLVQPVGSPLSLECTVEGTSNPNLYWYRQAAGRGLQLLFYSVGIGQISSEVPQNLSASRPQDRQFILSSKKLLLSDSGFYLCAWSVGAGGPRVFADTQYFGPGTRLTVL.

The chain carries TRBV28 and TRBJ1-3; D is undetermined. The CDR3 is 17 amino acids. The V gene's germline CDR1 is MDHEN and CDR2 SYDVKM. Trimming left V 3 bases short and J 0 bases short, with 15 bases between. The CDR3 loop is CASSLGTRRTSGNTIYF. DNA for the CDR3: TGTGCCAGCAGTTTGGGCACCCGGCGAACCTCTGGAAACACCATATATTTT.

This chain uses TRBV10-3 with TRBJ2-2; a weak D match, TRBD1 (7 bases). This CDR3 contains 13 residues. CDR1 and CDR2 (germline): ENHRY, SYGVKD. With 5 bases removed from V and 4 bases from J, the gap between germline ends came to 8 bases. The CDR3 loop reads CAISQGGTGELFF. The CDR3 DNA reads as TGTGCCATCAGTCAGGGGGGCACCGGGGAGCTGTTTTTT.

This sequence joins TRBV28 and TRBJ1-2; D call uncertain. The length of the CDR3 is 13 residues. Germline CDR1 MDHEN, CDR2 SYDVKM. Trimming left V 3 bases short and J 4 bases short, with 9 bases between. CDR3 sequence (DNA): TGTGCCAGCAGTTTGTTCGGGTTCTATGGCTACACCTTC. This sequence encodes CASSLFGFYGYTF.

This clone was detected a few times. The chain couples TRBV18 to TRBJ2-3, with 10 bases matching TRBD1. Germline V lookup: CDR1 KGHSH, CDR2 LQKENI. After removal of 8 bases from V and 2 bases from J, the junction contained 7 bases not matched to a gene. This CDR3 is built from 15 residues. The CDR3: CASQPGQGSTDTQYF. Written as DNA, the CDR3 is TGTGCCAGCCAGCCGGGACAGGGGTCCACAGATACGCAGTATTTT.

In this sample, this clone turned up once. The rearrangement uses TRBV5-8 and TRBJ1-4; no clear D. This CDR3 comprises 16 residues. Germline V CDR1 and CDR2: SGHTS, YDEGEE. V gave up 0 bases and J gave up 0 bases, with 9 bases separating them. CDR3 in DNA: TGTGCCAGCAGCTTGGCCGGAGGATCAACTAATGAAAAACTGTTTTTT. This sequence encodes CASSLAGGSTNEKLFF. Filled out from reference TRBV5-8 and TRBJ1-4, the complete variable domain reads EAGVTQSPTHLIKTRGQQATLRCSPISGHTSVYWYQQALGLGLQFLLWYDEGEERNRGNFPPRFSGRQFPNYSSELNVNALELEDSALYLCASSLAGGSTNEKLFFGSGTQLSVL.

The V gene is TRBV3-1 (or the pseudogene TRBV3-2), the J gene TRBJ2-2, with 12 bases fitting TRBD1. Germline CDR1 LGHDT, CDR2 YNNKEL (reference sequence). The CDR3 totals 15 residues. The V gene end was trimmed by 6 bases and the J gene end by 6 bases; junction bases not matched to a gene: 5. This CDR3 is CASSPRDRGPGELFF. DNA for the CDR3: TGTGCCAGCAGTCCCCGGGACAGGGGGCCCGGGGAGCTGTTTTTT.

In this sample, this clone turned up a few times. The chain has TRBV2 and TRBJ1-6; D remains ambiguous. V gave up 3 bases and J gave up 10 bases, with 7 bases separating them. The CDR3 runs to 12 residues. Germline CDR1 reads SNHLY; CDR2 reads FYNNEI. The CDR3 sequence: CASSDSKSPLHF. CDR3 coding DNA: TGTGCCAGCAGTGATTCTAAGTCACCCCTCCACTTT.

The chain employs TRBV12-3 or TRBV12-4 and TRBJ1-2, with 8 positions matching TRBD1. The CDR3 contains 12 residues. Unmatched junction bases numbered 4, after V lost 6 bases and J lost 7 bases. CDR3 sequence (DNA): TGTGCCAGCAGGACCGGACAGGGTGGCTACACCTTC. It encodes CASRTGQGGYTF.

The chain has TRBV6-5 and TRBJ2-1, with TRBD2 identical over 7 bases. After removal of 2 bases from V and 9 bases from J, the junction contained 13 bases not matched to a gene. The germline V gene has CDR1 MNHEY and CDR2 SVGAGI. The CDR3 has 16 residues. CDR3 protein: CASSYDLTGGRGEQFF. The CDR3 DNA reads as TGTGCCAGCAGTTACGATCTAACGGGAGGAAGGGGTGAGCAGTTCTTC.

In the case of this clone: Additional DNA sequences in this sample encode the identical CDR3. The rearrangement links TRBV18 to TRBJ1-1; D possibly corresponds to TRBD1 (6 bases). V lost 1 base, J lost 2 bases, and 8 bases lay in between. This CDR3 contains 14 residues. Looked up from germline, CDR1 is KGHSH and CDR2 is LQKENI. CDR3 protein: CASSPQGENTEAFF. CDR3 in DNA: TGTGCCAGCTCACCACAGGGGGAAAACACTGAAGCTTTCTTT. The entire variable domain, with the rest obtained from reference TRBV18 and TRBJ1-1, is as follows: NAGVMQNPRHLVRRRGQEARLRCSPMKGHSHVYWYRQLPEEGLKFMVYLQKENIIDESGMPKERFSAEFPKEGPSILRIQQVVRGDSAAYFCASSPQGENTEAFFGQGTRLTVV.

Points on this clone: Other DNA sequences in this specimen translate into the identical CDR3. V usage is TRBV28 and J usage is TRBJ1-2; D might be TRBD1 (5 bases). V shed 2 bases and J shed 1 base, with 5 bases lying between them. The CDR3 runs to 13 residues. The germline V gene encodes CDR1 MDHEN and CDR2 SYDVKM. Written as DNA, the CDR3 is TGTGCCAGCAGTTTAAGGGGTAACTATGGCTACACCTTC. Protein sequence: CASSLRGNYGYTF.

CDR3 in amino acids: CASSLWRRTDTQYF. CDR3 DNA: TGTGCCAGCAGCTTGTGGCGGAGGACAGATACGCAGTATTTT. The chain couples TRBV7-8 to TRBJ2-3; D is perhaps TRBD2 (5 bases). The CDR3 is made up of 14 amino acids. V gave up 3 bases and J gave up 3 bases, with 10 bases separating them. The germline V gene encodes CDR1 SGHVS and CDR2 FQNEAQ.

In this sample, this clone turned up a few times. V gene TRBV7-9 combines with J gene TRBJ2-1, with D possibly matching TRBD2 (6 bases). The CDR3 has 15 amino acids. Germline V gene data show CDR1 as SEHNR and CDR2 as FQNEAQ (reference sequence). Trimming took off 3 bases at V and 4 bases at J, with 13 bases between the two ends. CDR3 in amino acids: CASSFSGRLYNEQFF. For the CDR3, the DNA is TGTGCCAGCAGCTTTAGCGGACGACTATACAATGAGCAGTTCTTC.

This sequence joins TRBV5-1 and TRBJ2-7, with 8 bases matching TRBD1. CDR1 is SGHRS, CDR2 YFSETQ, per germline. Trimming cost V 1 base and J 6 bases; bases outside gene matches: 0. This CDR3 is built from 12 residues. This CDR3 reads CASSLQGAEQYF. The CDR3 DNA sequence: TGCGCCAGCAGCTTGCAGGGGGCCGAGCAGTACTTC. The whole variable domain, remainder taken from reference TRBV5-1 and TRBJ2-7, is KAGVTQTPRYLIKTRGQQVTLSCSPISGHRSVSWYQQTPGQGLQFLFEYFSETQRNKGNFPGRFSGRQFSNSRSEMNVSTLELGDSALYLCASSLQGAEQYFGPGTRLTVT.

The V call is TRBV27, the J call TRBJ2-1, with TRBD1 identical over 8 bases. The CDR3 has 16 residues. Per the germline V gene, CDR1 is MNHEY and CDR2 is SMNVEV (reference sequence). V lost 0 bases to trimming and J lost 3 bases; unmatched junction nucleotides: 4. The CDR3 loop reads CASSLSGTGYYNEQFF. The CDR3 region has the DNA TGTGCCAGCAGTTTATCGGGGACAGGTTACTACAATGAGCAGTTCTTC.

As DNA, the CDR3 is TGTGCCAGCACCCAATTGGGCTCCTGGGGCAATCAGCCCCAGCATTTT. Amino acid sequence: CASTQLGSWGNQPQHF. This sequence joins TRBV28 and TRBJ1-5, with D uncertain. CDR1 is MDHEN, CDR2 SYDVKM, per germline. The CDR3 sequence is 16 residues long. V was clipped by 7 bases and J by 2 bases, with 18 bases between them.

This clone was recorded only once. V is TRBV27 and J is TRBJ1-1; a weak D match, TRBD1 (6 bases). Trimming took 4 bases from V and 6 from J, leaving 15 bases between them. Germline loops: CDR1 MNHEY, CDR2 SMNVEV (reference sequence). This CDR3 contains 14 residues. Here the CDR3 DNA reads TGTGCCAGCAGTTATAGACAGGAGGCCCCTGAAGCTTTCTTT. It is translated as CASSYRQEAPEAFF.